Each of the 30 T cell receptor beta chains below was sequenced from the same sample in a study of blood T cells in healthy people across ages. Next came a second PCR, run for about 7 to 12 cycles, which used a sample-barcoded 5' primer along with a J-beta primer mix. TCRdb passed the 5' RACE reads through MiXCR, listing each CDR3 protein once. The sample consists of approximately 850,000 distinct CDR3 sequences, around 43% of them appearing once. Sequenced input: blood. These receptor sequences come from a man in his sixties in good health.

In its sample, this clonotype was seen once. The gene calls are TRBV9 and TRBJ2-2; D gene unclear. Trimming pared 0 bases from V and 3 bases from J, leaving 6 bases between. Germline loops: CDR1 SGDLS, CDR2 YYNGEE. There are 14 residues in the CDR3. The CDR3 protein is CASSVESYTGELFF. In DNA form, the CDR3 reads TGTGCCAGCAGCGTAGAATCATACACCGGGGAGCTGTTTTTT.

Worth noting for this clonotype: A read error may account for a junction end that differs from germline. The chain is built from TRBV7-9 and TRBJ1-1, with TRBD1 as a possible D gene (5 bases). Germline assignment: CDR1 SEHNR and CDR2 FQNEAQ (reference sequence). This CDR3 comprises 13 residues. The CDR3 protein is CASSKKGNTGAFF. DNA for the CDR3: TGTGCCAGCAGCAAAAAGGGGAACACTGGAGCTTTCTTT.

This clonotype was counted only a few times. V is TRBV4-1 and J is TRBJ1-6, with a possible D match to TRBD1 (5 bases). V was clipped by 6 bases and J by 10 bases, with 19 bases between them. The V gene's germline CDR1 is MGHRA and CDR2 YSYEKL. The CDR3 consists of 15 residues. The CDR3 region has the DNA TGCGCCAGCAGACTTTCGGTACAGGAGCGATCACCCCTCCACTTT. Translating gives CASRLSVQERSPLHF.

The chain joins TRBV7-9 to TRBJ2-3; D is uncertain. Trimming took 2 bases from V and 2 from J, leaving 11 bases between them. The length of the CDR3 is 15 residues. From germline, CDR1 is SEHNR and CDR2 FQNEAQ (reference sequence). The DNA for the CDR3 is TGTGCCAGCAGCTTAAATACGTATTACACAGATACGCAGTATTTT. This translates into CASSLNTYYTDTQYF. Complete variable domain (other parts from reference TRBV7-9 and TRBJ2-3): DTGVSQNPRHKITKRGQNVTFRCDPISEHNRLYWYRQTLGQGPEFLTYFQNEAQLEKSRLLSDRFSAERPKGSFSTLEIQRTEQGDSAMYLCASSLNTYYTDTQYFGPGTRLTVL.

This clonotype has more than one count but fewer than ten. This sequence joins TRBV4-3 and TRBJ2-7; 7 bases match TRBD1. Germline-derived CDR1 and CDR2 are LGHNA and YSLEER. Unmatched junction bases numbered 8, after V lost 0 bases and J lost 3 bases. The CDR3 runs to 16 residues. Here the CDR3 DNA reads TGCGCCAGCAGCCAAGAGCTCTGGAGACAGGGCTACGAGCAGTACTTC. Translating it yields CASSQELWRQGYEQYF.

The chain is built from TRBV14 and TRBJ2-5; D is possibly TRBD2 (5 bases). Germline CDR1 SGHDN, CDR2 FVKESK. This CDR3 region has 13 residues. Trimming removed 0 bases at V and 13 bases at J, with 15 bases between. The CDR3 DNA reads as TGTGCCAGCAGCCAAGAACCGGGGTCGGAACGGTACTTC. Translation gives CASSQEPGSERYF.

This clonotype was observed a few times. The chain couples TRBV6-1 to TRBJ1-2; D is unresolved. Deletions cut 0 bases from V and 2 bases from J, with 7 bases between. The CDR3 contains 14 residues. CDR1 is MNHNS and CDR2 is SASEGT in the germline V gene. The DNA of the CDR3 is TGTGCCAGCAGTGAAGCTTCCAGGAACTATGGCTACACCTTC. Translation gives CASSEASRNYGYTF.

The genes are TRBV16 and TRBJ1-3, with 8 bases fitting TRBD1. Germline-derived CDR1 and CDR2 are KGHSY and FQNENV. This CDR3 is 17 amino acids long. The trim removed 3 bases at V and 0 bases at J, leaving 7 bases unmatched. CDR3 nucleotide sequence: TGTGCCAGCAGCCACGCCGACAGGGGCCGCTCTGGAAACACCATATATTTT. This translates into CASSHADRGRSGNTIYF.

This clonotype appeared a few times. The gene calls are TRBV5-1 and TRBJ1-4, with D unclear. The CDR3 runs to 14 residues. In germline, CDR1 is SGHRS, CDR2 YFSETQ. Trimming stripped 6 bases from V and 5 bases from J, with 14 bases between. The CDR3 coding sequence is TGCGCCAGCACTGGAGGGTCTTTGAATGAAAAACTGTTTTTT. Translated, it gives CASTGGSLNEKLFF. The full variable domain, completed using reference TRBV5-1 and TRBJ1-4, is KAGVTQTPRYLIKTRGQQVTLSCSPISGHRSVSWYQQTPGQGLQFLFEYFSETQRNKGNFPGRFSGRQFSNSRSEMNVSTLELGDSALYLCASTGGSLNEKLFFGSGTQLSVL.

Concerning this clonotype itself: Being one base from a much bigger clone, this may be a read error. This chain links TRBV20-1 with TRBJ2-3, with a tentative D call TRBD2 (5 bases). Trimming pared 0 bases from V and 5 bases from J, leaving 24 bases between. The CDR3 consists of 18 residues. Germline-derived CDR1 and CDR2 are DFQATT and SNEGSKA (reference sequence). The CDR3 spells CSARDSTNGVLRGDTQYF. CDR3 coding DNA: TGCAGTGCTAGAGACTCGACTAACGGGGTTCTCAGAGGAGATACGCAGTATTTT.

On this clonotype itself: One junction end disagrees with the germline gene, perhaps due to a read error. This chain uses TRBV7-2 with TRBJ2-1; 8 positions agree with TRBD2. CDR3 size: 17 residues. The V gene's germline CDR1 is SGHTA and CDR2 FQGNSA. This CDR3 is CASSIRGQRGLYSEQFF. DNA of the CDR3: TGTGCCAGCAGCATACGGGGCCAGCGGGGGCTCTACAGTGAGCAGTTCTTC.

The rearrangement joins TRBV6-2 or TRBV6-3 to TRBJ2-5; D call uncertain. V shed 3 bases and J shed 2 bases, with 7 bases lying between them. The CDR3 extends over 13 amino acids. CDR1 is MNHEY and CDR2 is SVGEGT in the germline V gene. The CDR3 sequence: CASSYWSQETQYF. The CDR3 bases are TGTGCCAGCAGTTATTGGAGTCAAGAGACCCAGTACTTC.

The rearrangement uses TRBV29-1 and TRBJ1-1; D is unresolved. Trimming pared 7 bases from V and 0 bases from J, leaving 15 bases between. Germline CDR1 and CDR2: SQVTM and ANQGSEA. The CDR3 length is 14 residues. CDR3 in amino acids: CSAATATVNTEAFF. The CDR3 DNA sequence: TGCAGCGCCGCAACCGCCACAGTGAACACTGAAGCTTTCTTT.

This rearrangement joins TRBV6-1 to TRBJ2-1; TRBD2 might be the D (6 bases). Per germline, CDR1 MNHNS and CDR2 SASEGT. This CDR3 has 14 residues. The ends were cut back, 6 bases at V and 3 bases at J, with 12 bases in the middle. In DNA form, the CDR3 reads TGTGCCAGCAGCTTTCGGGGGAACTACAATGAGCAGTTCTTC. Translation gives CASSFRGNYNEQFF.

The chain is built from TRBV3-1 and TRBJ2-4; D ambiguous. The germline CDR1 and CDR2 sequences are LGHDT and YNNKEL (reference sequence). V lost 3 bases and J lost 0, with 9 bases in between. The CDR3 is 15 residues long. CDR3 nucleotide sequence: TGTGCCAGCAGCCATGGTCGGCTAGCCAAAAACATTCAGTACTTC. Its translation: CASSHGRLAKNIQYF.

This chain joins TRBV12-3 or TRBV12-4 and TRBJ1-5, with 9 bases lining up with TRBD1. This CDR3 is 13 amino acids long. V lost 4 bases, J lost 5 bases, and 0 bases stayed unmatched. CDR3 loop: CASSWTGDQPQHF. The CDR3 region has the DNA TGTGCCAGCAGTTGGACAGGGGATCAGCCCCAGCATTTT.

The chain joins TRBV6-5 to TRBJ2-5; D ambiguous. The J call may be in error: the DNA end matches TRBJ2-7 better. CDR3 length equals 15 residues. CDR1 is MNHEY and CDR2 is SVGAGI in the germline V gene. The CDR3 DNA reads as TGTGCCAGCAGTTACTCGAGGCCGACGACCTACGAGCAGTACTTC. Amino acids: CASSYSRPTTYEQYF.

This clonotype was seen only once. The chain couples TRBV12-3 or TRBV12-4 to TRBJ2-3, with no clear D. Trimming pared 5 bases from V and 4 bases from J, leaving 13 bases between. This CDR3 region has 14 residues. The CDR3 region is CASSPNHSSDTQYF. The CDR3 DNA reads as TGTGCCAGCAGTCCGAACCATAGCTCAGATACGCAGTATTTT.

The chain combines TRBV12-3 or TRBV12-4 with TRBJ2-1, with D hard to call. V lost 1 base and J 12 bases, leaving 16 bases between the germline ends. The CDR3 covers 14 residues. CDR3 residues: CASSLVATGSWQFF. The CDR3 DNA follows: TGTGCCAGCAGTTTAGTAGCCACTGGCTCGTGGCAGTTCTTC.

The chain has TRBV27 and TRBJ1-2; possible D gene TRBD1, 5 bases. Trimming cost V 3 bases and J 4 bases, with 12 bases left between them. The CDR3 runs to 14 residues. Germline V lookup: CDR1 MNHEY, CDR2 SMNVEV (reference sequence). The CDR3 sequence: CASSLNRQSYGYTF. The CDR3, as DNA: TGTGCCAGCAGTTTGAACCGACAGAGCTATGGCTACACCTTC.

This clonotype was picked up a small number of times. The chain recombines TRBV30 with TRBJ2-3, with 12 positions matching TRBD1. Germline V lookup: CDR1 GTSNPN, CDR2 SVGIG (reference sequence). Trimming cost V 2 bases and J 3 bases; bases outside gene matches: 9. The CDR3 is 17 residues long. The CDR3 DNA is TGTGCCTGGAGTTCCCGGGACAGGGGGCGTATAACAGATACGCAGTATTTT. It translates to CAWSSRDRGRITDTQYF.

The genes are TRBV30 and TRBJ2-1; 7 nucleotides line up with TRBD2. This CDR3 is built from 15 residues. Germline values: CDR1 GTSNPN, CDR2 SVGIG (reference sequence). Germline trimming cut 6 bases from V and 0 bases from J; bases unmatched to any gene: 8. The CDR3 DNA follows: TGTGCCTGCCAACGGGGGGATGCCTCCTACAATGAGCAGTTCTTC. It encodes CACQRGDASYNEQFF.

The genes are TRBV2 and TRBJ2-5; the D gene is possibly TRBD2 (6 bases). V was trimmed by 3 bases and J by 1 base, leaving 15 bases between them. Germline values: CDR1 SNHLY, CDR2 FYNNEI. The CDR3 has 16 residues. Written as DNA, the CDR3 is TGTGCCAGCAGTGATAACGGGAGACTGGTCCAAGAGACCCAGTACTTC. This codes for CASSDNGRLVQETQYF.

This clonotype was counted a few times. CDR3: CSASAGWNQPQHF. CDR3 sequence (DNA): TGCAGTGCTAGTGCGGGATGGAATCAGCCCCAGCATTTT. This sequence joins TRBV20-1 and TRBJ1-5, with D unclear. Germline V lookup: CDR1 DFQATT, CDR2 SNEGSKA (reference sequence). There are 13 residues in the CDR3. Trimming took 3 bases from V and 4 from J, leaving 10 bases between them.

The chain links TRBV7-2 to TRBJ2-2; D possibly corresponds to TRBD1 (6 bases). The V gene's germline CDR1 is SGHTA and CDR2 FQGNSA. The V and J ends lost 8 bases and 7 bases respectively, with 17 bases between them. The CDR3 is 14 amino acids. CDR3 sequence reads: CASASGVKIGELFF. CDR3 bases: TGTGCCAGCGCGTCAGGGGTAAAGATCGGGGAGCTGTTTTTT.

This clonotype showed up just a few times. The chain combines TRBV5-1 with TRBJ2-1; D perhaps matches TRBD1 (6 bases). The CDR3 contains 16 residues. From germline, CDR1 is SGHRS and CDR2 YFSETQ. With 0 bases removed from V and 6 bases from J, the gap between germline ends came to 16 bases. The CDR3 protein is CASSLGNSQGSNEQFF. The DNA of the CDR3 is TGCGCCAGCAGCTTGGGTAACTCCCAGGGGTCCAATGAGCAGTTCTTC.

The genes are TRBV6-1 and TRBJ2-1; the match to TRBD2 covers 8 bases. Germline V CDR1 and CDR2: MNHNS, SASEGT. The V segment lost 0 bases and the J segment 0 bases; nucleotides outside the gene matches: 7. The CDR3 length is 18 residues. CDR3 in DNA: TGTGCCAGCAGTGAAGCGCGGGAGCGGGGGAGCTCCTACAATGAGCAGTTCTTC. Protein sequence: CASSEARERGSSYNEQFF.

The rearrangement joins TRBV24-1 to TRBJ2-1, with D possibly being TRBD1 or TRBD2 (6 bases each). V was trimmed by 3 bases and J by 2 bases, leaving 10 bases between them. This CDR3 region has 15 residues. CDR1 KGHDR and CDR2 SFDVKD come from the germline V gene. The CDR3 region has the DNA TGTGCCACCAGTGATCCCGGGGGCACCTACAATGAGCAGTTCTTC. It translates to CATSDPGGTYNEQFF.

This clonotype was seen more than once but under ten times. The chain is built from TRBV5-1 and TRBJ2-5; D is unresolved. Germline V lookup: CDR1 SGHRS, CDR2 YFSETQ. The CDR3 length is 15 residues. Trimming stripped 6 bases from V and 0 bases from J, with 15 bases between. Here the CDR3 reads CASTYAAQDQETQYF. DNA for the CDR3: TGCGCCAGCACCTACGCGGCTCAGGACCAAGAGACCCAGTACTTC. The full variable domain, completed using reference TRBV5-1 and TRBJ2-5, is KAGVTQTPRYLIKTRGQQVTLSCSPISGHRSVSWYQQTPGQGLQFLFEYFSETQRNKGNFPGRFSGRQFSNSRSEMNVSTLELGDSALYLCASTYAAQDQETQYFGPGTRLLVL.

This clonotype was seen only a few times. The chain has TRBV4-3 and TRBJ1-1; D is unclear. V dropped 2 bases and J dropped 3 bases, with 19 bases sitting between them. The CDR3 is 17 amino acids. Germline loops: CDR1 LGHNA, CDR2 YSLEER. CDR3 in amino acids: CASSQSVLGVGDTEAFF. In nucleotides, the CDR3 is TGCGCCAGCAGCCAATCAGTGTTGGGCGTCGGCGACACTGAAGCTTTCTTT.